A selection of T cell receptor beta chains follows, all from one sample in a study of T cell responses to AZD1222 COVID-19 vaccine. Clones were read by immunoSEQ multiplex PCR, and TCRdb kept only the in-frame ones, dropping some. In the table there are 120,000 or so clones, 70% to 90% of which are singletons. This specimen consisted of peripheral blood, obtained on day 0 of AZD1222 vaccination. The receptors come from an adult in good health. CDR3s include the opening cysteine and the closing phenylalanine or tryptophan. The D gene is left open where the match is weak. Clone size is stated in some rows and not others, as once, few, many or a class when expanded.

TRBJ2-2,NA,TRBD2,TRBV7-2,TGTGCCAGCAGCCTAGGGGCGGGAGGGCCCACCGGGGAGCTGTTTTTT,CASSLGAGGPTGELFF
TRBJ1-1,NA,NA,TRBV19,TGTGCCAGTAGTTCCGGACCCAAAGCTTTCTTT,CASSSGPKAFF
TRBJ2-1,NA,NA,TRBV9,TGTGCCAGCAGCGTTCTGGAGGATAGCTCCTACAATGAGCAGTTCTTC,CASSVLEDSSYNEQFF
TRBJ2-1,NA,TRBD1,TRBV5-1,TGCGCCAGCAGCCCGGGACAGGGGGGTGTTGAGCAGTTCTTC,CASSPGQGGVEQFF
TRBJ2-7,NA,NA,TRBV5-4,TGTGCCAGCAGCCATTCGACTGGGTACGACGAGCAGTACTTC,CASSHSTGYDEQYF
TRBJ1-2,NA,TRBD1,TRBV12-3/TRBV12-4,TGTGCCAGCGAGGGGGCCAACTATGGCTACACCTTC,CASEGANYGYTF
TRBJ2-3,NA,NA,TRBV27,TGTGCCAGCAGTTTTAGGCCCCCTTTAGGGGCCCCCACAGATACGCAGTATTTT,CASSFRPPLGAPTDTQYF
TRBJ1-4,NA,NA,TRBV28,TGTGCCAGCAGTTTAGCTTCGCAGAGGCTGTTTTTT,CASSLASQRLFF
TRBJ1-4,NA,TRBD1,TRBV3-1/TRBV3-2,TGTGCCAGCAGCCCGGGCGCGGGACAGGGGAATGAAAAACTGTTTTTT,CASSPGAGQGNEKLFF
TRBJ1-2,NA,NA,TRBV19,TGTGCCAGTAGTATAAAATCGGCCCCGGGGTCCCGGCCAGGGTATGGCTACACCTTC,CASSIKSAPGSRPGYGYTF
TRBJ1-5,NA,NA,TRBV18,TGTGCCAGCTCACTGGCAGGGGAAGATCAGCCCCAGCATTTT,CASSLAGEDQPQHF
TRBJ2-1,NA,TRBD1,TRBV9,TGTGCCAGCAGCGTAACAGGGGGCCAAAATAGTGAGCAGTTCTTC,CASSVTGGQNSEQFF
TRBJ1-6,NA,NA,TRBV6-5,TGTGCCAGCAGTTACGAGGAGAGCTCCTATAATTCACCCCTCCACTTT,CASSYEESSYNSPLHF
TRBJ1-2,NA,NA,TRBV3-1/TRBV3-2,TGTGCCAGCAGCCAAGATTACCAGGGAAGGGGTGGCTACACCTTC,CASSQDYQGRGGYTF
TRBJ1-2,NA,NA,TRBV24-1,TGTGCCACCAGTGACCCAGCCCTGGGGGTCTATGGCTACACCTTC,CATSDPALGVYGYTF
TRBJ1-4,NA,NA,TRBV19,TGTGCCAGTACCGGTTCGGGACGGACCGCAACTAATGAAAAACTGTTTTTT,CASTGSGRTATNEKLFF
TRBJ2-7,NA,NA,TRBV1,TGCACCAGCAGCCTACAAGGAAAGTTAAAACACGAGCAGTACTTC,CTSSLQGKLKHEQYF
TRBJ2-3,few,TRBD2,TRBV5-4,TGTGCCAGCAGCTTGGGACTAGCGGGGTCAAGCACAGATACGCAGTATTTT,CASSLGLAGSSTDTQYF
TRBJ1-1,NA,NA,TRBV2,TGTGCCAGCAGTGAGTCGAGGGCGACTGAAGCTTTCTTT,CASSESRATEAFF
TRBJ1-1,NA,TRBD1,TRBV6-5,TGTGCCAGCTGTTCCGGGACAGCGAACACTGAAGCTTTCTTT,CASCSGTANTEAFF
TRBJ2-7,once,NA,TRBV4-2,TGTGCCAGCAGCCAACGTACTACCTACCCCTACGAGCAGTACTTC,CASSQRTTYPYEQYF
TRBJ2-7,NA,NA,TRBV18,TGTGCCAGCTCACCGAAGGGCGGCCCTACCTACGAGCAGTACTTC,CASSPKGGPTYEQYF
TRBJ2-5,NA,NA,TRBV7-2,TGTGCCAGCAGCTCCGTGAGGGAGACCCAGTACTTC,CASSSVRETQYF
TRBJ2-3,NA,NA,TRBV4-2,TGTGCCAGCAGCCAAGCCCGAGGGGCGGGTGAAGATACGCAGTATTTT,CASSQARGAGEDTQYF
TRBJ2-7,NA,NA,TRBV5-1,TGCGCCAGCAGCTTGACAGGTAGCTCCTACGAGCAGTACTTC,CASSLTGSSYEQYF
TRBJ1-2,NA,NA,TRBV5-1,TGCGCCAGCAGCCCCGCCGTGCCTAACTATGGCTACACCTTC,CASSPAVPNYGYTF
TRBJ1-1,NA,NA,TRBV11-3,TGTGCCAGCAGCTTAGGCAGGGCTGAAGCTTTCTTT,CASSLGRAEAFF
TRBJ1-1,once,TRBD1,TRBV2,TGTGCCAGCAGAGCCGGGACAGCGGGAACTGAAGCTTTCTTT,CASRAGTAGTEAFF
TRBJ2-1,NA,NA,TRBV11-2,TGTGCCAGCAGCTTAGGGTTAGCCCCACCACGCAATGAGCAGTTCTTC,CASSLGLAPPRNEQFF
TRBJ1-1,NA,NA,TRBV24-1,TGTGCCACCAGTGACTCGGCTGGGGGGCTGAACACTGAAGCTTTCTTT,CATSDSAGGLNTEAFF
TRBJ2-7,NA,NA,TRBV11-2,TGTGCCAGCAGCGCGATTCTAATCTCGTCAAAGGGCTACGAGCAGTACTTC,CASSAILISSKGYEQYF
TRBJ1-4,NA,NA,TRBV30,TGTGCCTGGAGTGTAACTAATGAAAAACTGTTTTTT,CAWSVTNEKLFF
TRBJ1-4,NA,TRBD1,TRBV7-9,TGTGCCAGCAGCACCCCACTCGGACAGGGTGGGTTGGCTAATGAAAAACTGTTTTTT,CASSTPLGQGGLANEKLFF
TRBJ1-1,NA,TRBD1,TRBV29-1,TGCAGCGGAGGACAGGGGTGGACTGAAGCTTTCTTT,CSGGQGWTEAFF
TRBJ2-1,NA,TRBD2,TRBV15,TGTGCCACCAGCAGGACTAGCGGGAGGGCAATGAACAATGAGCAGTTCTTC,CATSRTSGRAMNNEQFF
TRBJ2-1,NA,TRBD2,TRBV25-1,TGTGCCAGCGGGACTAGCGGTTCCAGTGAGCAGTTCTTC,CASGTSGSSEQFF
TRBJ1-5,NA,NA,TRBV10-3,TGTGCCATAAAACCAGGACCCAATCAGCCCCAGCATTTT,CAIKPGPNQPQHF
TRBJ1-1,NA,NA,TRBV18,TGTGCCAGCCGAATTGGGTTGAACACTGAAGCTTTCTTT,CASRIGLNTEAFF
TRBJ1-5,NA,TRBD1,TRBV7-2,TGTGCCAGCAGCTTCCAACAGGGGAATCAGCCCCAGCATTTT,CASSFQQGNQPQHF
TRBJ1-2,NA,NA,TRBV3-1/TRBV3-2,TGTGCCAGCAGGGGAGGAGGGGGCTACACCTTC,CASRGGGGYTF
TRBJ2-7,few,NA,TRBV11-2,TGTGCCAGCAGCTTAGATCTGGGACCGTACGAGCAGTACTTC,CASSLDLGPYEQYF
TRBJ2-7,once,NA,TRBV7-2,TGTGCCAGCAGCAACCGGCCTCTCCCCGAGCAGTACTTC,CASSNRPLPEQYF
TRBJ1-1,once,NA,TRBV6-6,TGTGCCAGTGGGGGGCTGAACACTGAAGCTTTCTTT,CASGGLNTEAFF
TRBJ2-7,NA,TRBD2,TRBV6-5,TGTGCCGTTTTAGCGGGGGCCTCCTACGAGCAGTACTTC,CAVLAGASYEQYF
TRBJ2-1,NA,NA,TRBV13,TGTGCCAGCAGCTTAGGACTAACCCTAGGCAATGAGCAGTTCTTC,CASSLGLTLGNEQFF
TRBJ1-6,NA,NA,TRBV7-2,TGTGCCAGCAGCTTAGCGTCATTTAGCTCCTATAATTCACCCCTCCACTTT,CASSLASFSSYNSPLHF
TRBJ2-7,NA,TRBD1,TRBV6-5,TGTGCCAGCAGTACGACAGGGGGAGAGCAGTACTTC,CASSTTGGEQYF
TRBJ2-7,NA,NA,TRBV7-2,TGTGCCAGCAGCTTAGATCGGATTAGAGAGACGGCATCGTACGAGCAGTACTTC,CASSLDRIRETASYEQYF
TRBJ2-7,once,TRBD1,TRBV7-2,TGTGCCAGCAGTTACGACAGGGGGCGCGAGCAGTACTTC,CASSYDRGREQYF
TRBJ2-7,NA,NA,TRBV4-2,TGTGCCAGCAGCCACGGCGGGGTAAACGAGCAGTACTTC,CASSHGGVNEQYF
TRBJ2-7,NA,TRBD1,TRBV7-9,TGTGCCAGCAGCTTAGCGAAGCCGAGGACAGGGTACTACGAGCAGTACTTC,CASSLAKPRTGYYEQYF
TRBJ1-1,once,NA,TRBV28,TGTGCCAGCAGCCACGAATCCGGGGGGACTGAAGCTTTCTTT,CASSHESGGTEAFF
TRBJ1-1,NA,NA,TRBV5-1,TGCGCCAGCAGCCCGGGACAAACGAACACTGAAGCTTTCTTT,CASSPGQTNTEAFF
TRBJ2-7,NA,NA,TRBV5-5,TGTGCCAGCAGCTACACAGGAGGCATACTATACGAGCAGTACTTC,CASSYTGGILYEQYF
TRBJ2-1,NA,TRBD1,TRBV28,TGTGCCAGCAGCTCGGGACAGGCAAATAATGAGCAGTTCTTC,CASSSGQANNEQFF
TRBJ1-3,NA,NA,TRBV7-9,TGTGCCAGCAGCTTGGGACACTCTGGAAACACCATATATTTT,CASSLGHSGNTIYF
TRBJ2-7,NA,NA,TRBV6-2/TRBV6-3,TGTGCCAGCAGTTCCTCAGGATCTTACGAGCAGTACTTC,CASSSSGSYEQYF
TRBJ2-7,NA,NA,TRBV7-2,TGTGCCAGCAGCTTAGCGGGACCCGCCTACGAGCAGTACTTC,CASSLAGPAYEQYF
TRBJ1-5,NA,NA,TRBV19,TGTGCCAGTAGTATTAGGTCGGGGCCGAATCAGCCCCAGCATTTT,CASSIRSGPNQPQHF
TRBJ1-6,few,NA,TRBV30,TGTGCCTACAGCGTCCTTAGGAATTCACCCCTCCACTTT,CAYSVLRNSPLHF